The clone carrying this T cell receptor (beta chain) is a singleton in its sample. The entry originates in a study of technical replicates of blood from a few donors. The protocol was immunoSEQ multiplex PCR, while the TCRdb copy is restricted to in-frame clones and leaves out a portion. Of some 66,000 clones listed, more than 95% were seen once; the top ten hold over 0.15%. There are 14 residues in the CDR3. Germline-derived CDR1 and CDR2 are PRHDT and FYEKMQ (reference sequence). Trimming stripped 2 bases from V and 0 bases from J, with 5 bases between. The V gene is TRBV13, the J gene TRBJ2-4, with D unclear. Sequencing was performed on T cells isolated from PBMCs. The sequence was collected from a human donor in good health. The CDR3 protein is CASSLQIAKNIQYF. CDR3 nucleotides: TGTGCCAGCAGCTTACAAATAGCCAAAAACATTCAGTACTTC.